Sequencing of this TCR beta chain was carried out in a study of metastatic and nonmetastatic thyroid tumors. About the study: Repertoire data that came from the blood and tumor or nodule tissue of malignant and benign thyroid patients were compared.

V was cut by 0 bases and J by 6 bases, with 11 bases left in between. This CDR3 is 14 amino acids long. Germline CDR1 reads LNHDA; CDR2 reads SQIVND (reference sequence). Patients were all untreated before their thyroid surgery. With MiXCR, TCRdb called clones anew from the PCR reads. The repertoire holds 4,000 to 5,000 clones, with approximately 30% as singletons. By share, this clone counts as medium-sized. The sample comprised adjacent normal tissue. The clonotype was recovered from a female donor with papillary thyroid cancer or a benign thyroid nodule (not recorded which). Some clones in this sample may be carry-over from other donors' samples. This chain uses TRBV19 with TRBJ1-1, with a tentative D call TRBD1 (6 bases). CDR3 protein: CASSIDLSGAEAFF. The DNA for the CDR3 is TGTGCCAGTAGTATAGATCTATCAGGGGCTGAAGCTTTCTTT.